The T cell receptor beta chain described here comes from a study of blood T cell repertoires in COVID-19. For the study at large: Sites across the United States, Italy and Spain contributed samples from acute and convalescent COVID-19. PBMCs, B-cell-depleted T cells, or T cells provided the cDNA or gDNA that made up the material.

The CDR3 runs to 16 residues. Germline V CDR1 and CDR2: MNHEY, SVGAGI. The V and J ends lost 4 bases and 4 bases, in that order; junction bases with no gene match: 12. Methods used by the authors: Reference gene primer amplification in the assay estimated nucleated cell counts. Produced via immunoSEQ multiplex PCR; TCRdb's table is partial and in-frame only. That table gives V, J and clone size, and the DNA gave D and trimming. The data show around 220,000 clones, with around 86% seen just once and roughly 4.1% held by the top ten. This TCR was recovered from a man in his fifties with acute or convalescent COVID-19. V gene TRBV6-5 combines with J gene TRBJ2-5, with 7 positions matching TRBD1. The sequenced sample was peripheral blood. The CDR3 protein is CASSSTTGTGRETQYF. The CDR3 nucleotides are TGTGCCAGCAGTTCCACGACAGGGACGGGGCGAGAGACCCAGTACTTC.